This TCR beta chain was sequenced for a study of blood T cell repertoires in COVID-19. Authors' processing steps: Estimates of nucleated cell counts were drawn from the amplification of reference gene primers. Only in-frame clones appear in the TCRdb table, and some are missing; sequencing was by immunoSEQ multiplex PCR. From that table come the V and J calls and clone size; the DNA was used to work out D and trimming. The sample carries some 430,000 clones, 80% to 95% recorded once. Residents of about two dozen US areas, aged about 18 to 95 years, made up the participants. Cohort 3 recovered donors had two negative PCRs, clearance, or symptom resolution. The CDR3 totals 15 residues. Between the trimmed V and J ends, which lost 2 bases and 0 bases, there was a span of 10 bases. The germline V gene has CDR1 KGHSH and CDR2 LQKENI.

The sample comprised PBMCs or T cells enriched from blood (not recorded which). The chain uses TRBV18 and TRBJ1-1, with TRBD1 as a possible D gene (5 bases). The TCR comes from a young man who had recovered from COVID-19. This CDR3 is CASSPGGRMNTEAFF. Here the CDR3 DNA reads TGTGCCAGCTCACCAGGGGGGAGGATGAACACTGAAGCTTTCTTT.